These 27 T cell receptor beta chains were sequenced from one sample in a study of technical replicates of blood from a few donors listed by TCRdb under 2017. Libraries were built with the immunoSEQ multiplex PCR assay. The table comes from immuneACCESS by way of TCRdb, which keeps in-frame sequences with V and J called. Part of the clones is missing from these tables; in studies checked, under half for an unresolved V gene and the rest for unknown reasons. Recorded for this sample are nearly 95,000 clones; 90% to 97% of them occurred a single time. The top ten clonotypes cover 0.36% of the sample. Specimen: T cells isolated from PBMCs. These receptors originate from a human donor in good health.

This chain links TRBV9 with TRBJ1-2, with 7 bases fitting TRBD1. Germline V gene sequence: CDR1 SGDLS, CDR2 YYNGEE. The CDR3 is 13 residues long. V trimming: 4 bases; J trimming: 6 bases; junction bases outside the gene matches: 6. The CDR3 region is CASSQGGSDGYTF. Written as DNA, the CDR3 is TGTGCCAGCAGCCAAGGGGGCTCGGATGGCTACACCTTC.

The chain links TRBV5-1 to TRBJ2-1; 9 bases map to TRBD2. Trimming cost V 4 bases and J 5 bases; bases outside gene matches: 10. This CDR3 contains 16 residues. The germline CDR1 and CDR2 sequences are SGHRS and YFSETQ. This chain's CDR3 is CASSPHTSGQHNEQFF. CDR3 bases: TGCGCCAGCAGCCCACATACTAGCGGGCAGCACAATGAGCAGTTCTTC. Drawing the rest from reference TRBV5-1 and TRBJ2-1, the complete variable domain is KAGVTQTPRYLIKTRGQQVTLSCSPISGHRSVSWYQQTPGQGLQFLFEYFSETQRNKGNFPGRFSGRQFSNSRSEMNVSTLELGDSALYLCASSPHTSGQHNEQFFGPGTRLTVL.

This chain connects TRBV28 to TRBJ2-7, with D possibly TRBD2 on 5 matching bases. Trimming shortened V by 3 bases and J by 4 bases, and 16 bases separated the two germline ends. Per germline, CDR1 MDHEN and CDR2 SYDVKM. CDR3 length: 15 residues. Written as DNA, the CDR3 is TGTGCCAGCAGTTTCGTGGCAGCGGCTTTGTACGAGCAGTACTTC. Amino acids: CASSFVAAALYEQYF.

The chain couples TRBV5-5 to TRBJ2-7; TRBD1 agrees at 10 bases. Unmatched junction bases numbered 18, after V lost 4 bases and J lost 5 bases. CDR1 and CDR2 from the germline V gene are SGHKS and YYEKEE (reference sequence). There are 18 residues in the CDR3. The CDR3 bases are TGTGCCAGCAGCCAACTCTTAATCCGGGACAGGGGAGGGGACGAGCAGTACTTC. Translation gives CASSQLLIRDRGGDEQYF.

This sequence joins TRBV6-5 and TRBJ1-2; D is uncertain. This CDR3 spans 12 amino acids. Germline loops: CDR1 MNHEY, CDR2 SVGAGI. The V end lost 10 bases, the J end lost 3 bases, and 12 bases lay between the germline ends. CDR3 sequence: CATNTRDYGYTF. The CDR3 DNA sequence: TGTGCCACCAACACACGGGACTATGGCTACACCTTC.

The chain uses TRBV30 and TRBJ2-7; TRBD1 is a possible D gene (6 bases). Germline-derived CDR1 and CDR2 are GTSNPN and SVGIG (reference sequence). Trimming removed 2 bases at V and 2 bases at J, with 7 bases between. The CDR3 has 12 residues. As DNA, the CDR3 is TGTGCCTGGAGTAGGGGGACCTACGAGCAGTACTTC. Its translation: CAWSRGTYEQYF.

This clone was seen more than once but under ten times. The rearrangement links TRBV11-3 to TRBJ2-1; D is perhaps TRBD2 (6 bases). The germline V and J ends were trimmed by 1 base and 9 bases, with 16 bases remaining between them. The CDR3 spans 15 residues. Germline V lookup: CDR1 SGHNT, CDR2 YENEEA. CDR3 sequence: CASSLGGAGAGEQFF. CDR3 sequence (DNA): TGTGCCAGCAGCTTAGGCGGGGCTGGGGCGGGTGAGCAGTTCTTC.

The chain combines TRBV19 with TRBJ2-1, with 13 bases lining up with TRBD2. V was pared by 3 bases and J by 4 bases, with 6 bases of the junction left unmatched. This CDR3 is built from 17 residues. The V gene's germline CDR1 is LNHDA and CDR2 SQIVND (reference sequence). The CDR3 bases are TGTGCCAGTAGTATTGACGGGACTAGCGGGATTTACAATGAGCAGTTCTTC. It specifies CASSIDGTSGIYNEQFF.

This clone has only a few counts. This chain links TRBV27 with TRBJ1-5, with TRBD1 matching 11 bases. The CDR3 is 16 residues long. With V trimmed by 4 bases and J by 3 bases, 5 bases remained unmatched. Germline V CDR1 and CDR2: MNHEY, SMNVEV (reference sequence). This CDR3 reads CASSSWDRGANQPQHF. CDR3 nucleotides: TGTGCCAGCAGTTCATGGGACAGGGGGGCCAATCAGCCCCAGCATTTT.

The V and J genes are TRBV6-5 and TRBJ2-3; 8 bases are shared with TRBD2. The CDR3 spans 15 residues. Trimming at V came to 5 bases and at J to 0 bases, leaving 4 bases not matched to a gene. Germline V gene data show CDR1 as MNHEY and CDR2 as SVGAGI. CDR3: CASSHTSGSTDTQYF. CDR3 DNA: TGTGCCAGCAGTCACACTAGCGGAAGCACAGATACGCAGTATTTT.

V is TRBV7-8 and J is TRBJ2-3, with D perhaps TRBD1 (7 bases). The CDR3 has 16 amino acids. The V gene's germline CDR1 is SGHVS and CDR2 FQNEAQ. The V end lost 6 bases, the J end lost 2 bases, and 18 bases lay between the germline ends. CDR3 protein: CASRYGRDRDTDTQYF. DNA for the CDR3: TGTGCCAGCAGATACGGGCGGGACAGAGACACAGATACGCAGTATTTT.

The chain uses TRBV27 and TRBJ2-1; 7 positions match TRBD1. Germline CDR1 MNHEY, CDR2 SMNVEV (reference sequence). The CDR3 covers 15 residues. V was clipped by 8 bases and J by 2 bases; unmatched bases: 9. CDR3 in amino acids: CASGSDRDPYNEQFF. CDR3 sequence (DNA): TGTGCCAGCGGATCAGACAGGGATCCCTACAATGAGCAGTTCTTC.

This clone was picked up one time. V is TRBV6-1 and J is TRBJ1-2; 12 bases fit TRBD1. There are 16 residues in the CDR3. V shed 4 bases, J shed 7 bases, and the junction held 10 bases outside the gene matches. Germline assignment: CDR1 MNHNS and CDR2 SASEGT. CDR3 in amino acids: CASSAAPGTGGLGYTF. The DNA of the CDR3 is TGTGCCAGCAGTGCTGCCCCCGGGACAGGGGGCCTTGGCTACACCTTC.

The chain links TRBV7-9 to TRBJ2-1; 9 positions agree with TRBD2. Germline V gene data show CDR1 as SEHNR and CDR2 as FQNEAQ (reference sequence). The CDR3 extends over 14 amino acids. J was trimmed by 4 bases and V by 10 bases; bases with no gene match: 8. In DNA, the CDR3 is TGTGCCAAACAAATTAGCGGGAGTTACAATGAGCAGTTCTTC. It yields the protein CAKQISGSYNEQFF.

The rearrangement joins TRBV7-8 to TRBJ2-3, with 8 bases lining up with TRBD2. Losses at the gene ends were 0 bases for V and 4 bases for J; bases not matched to a gene: 6. Looked up from germline, CDR1 is SGHVS and CDR2 is FQNEAQ. The CDR3 is 16 amino acids. Written as DNA, the CDR3 is TGTGCCAGCAGCTTAGCGATGGTAGCGGGACCAGATACGCAGTATTTT. Translated: CASSLAMVAGPDTQYF.

The chain employs TRBV2 and TRBJ2-7; weak D call: TRBD1 (6 bases). Germline CDR1 is SNHLY and CDR2 is FYNNEI. This CDR3 region has 16 residues. V was clipped by 8 bases and J by 0 bases, with 20 bases between them. CDR3 nucleotide sequence: TGTGCCAGCTCCGGGACATACGTCGATATCTCCTACGAGCAGTACTTC. Encoded protein: CASSGTYVDISYEQYF.

The V and J genes are TRBV2 and TRBJ1-4; TRBD1 matches at 7 bases. CDR1 SNHLY and CDR2 FYNNEI come from the germline V gene. There are 14 residues in the CDR3. V was clipped by 7 bases and J by 3 bases; unmatched bases: 5. The CDR3 coding sequence is TGTGCCAGCACGTACGGACAGGCTAATGAAAAACTGTTTTTT. This codes for CASTYGQANEKLFF.

The chain recombines TRBV7-8 with TRBJ2-1; D may be TRBD2 (5 bases). The length of the CDR3 is 14 residues. The V end lost 4 bases, the J end lost 6 bases, and 13 bases lay between the germline ends. Germline CDR1 is SGHVS and CDR2 is FQNEAQ. The CDR3 protein is CASSYAGITNEQFF. CDR3 DNA sequence: TGTGCCAGCAGCTATGCCGGGATCACCAATGAGCAGTTCTTC.

This rearrangement joins TRBV9 to TRBJ2-7, with 9 bases identical to TRBD1. V lost 0 bases to trimming and J lost 5 bases; unmatched junction nucleotides: 3. The length of the CDR3 is 14 residues. From germline, CDR1 is SGDLS and CDR2 YYNGEE. CDR3 region: CASSVGQGVHEQYF. The CDR3 bases are TGTGCCAGCAGCGTAGGACAGGGGGTTCACGAGCAGTACTTC. The full variable domain, in which reference TRBV9 and TRBJ2-7 provide the parts outside the CDR3, is DSGVTQTPKHLITATGQRVTLRCSPRSGDLSVYWYQQSLDQGLQFLIQYYNGEERAKGNILERFSAQQFPDLHSELNLSSLELGDSALYFCASSVGQGVHEQYFGPGTRLTVT.

This chain connects TRBV10-3 to TRBJ2-7; a possible D gene is TRBD1 (6 bases). The length of the CDR3 is 16 residues. V was pared by 6 bases and J by 5 bases, with 23 bases between. The germline CDR1 and CDR2 sequences are ENHRY and SYGVKD. This CDR3 is CAIRPTSQGIEDEQYF. Written as DNA, the CDR3 is TGTGCCATCAGGCCGACCTCACAGGGTATAGAGGACGAGCAGTACTTC.

The chain couples TRBV29-1 to TRBJ1-5; no definite D call. The CDR3 loop spans 12 amino acids. V lost 4 bases and J lost 7, with 11 bases in between. CDR1 SQVTM and CDR2 ANQGSEA come from the germline V gene. The CDR3 DNA is TGCAGCGTTGGTTCTGCGGGACAGCCCCAGCATTTT. Translation: CSVGSAGQPQHF. The complete variable domain, with remaining parts taken from reference TRBV29-1 and TRBJ1-5, reads SAVISQKPSRDICQRGTSLTIQCQVDSQVTMMFWYRQQPGQSLTLIATANQGSEATYESGFVIDKFPISRPNLTFSTLTVSNMSPEDSSIYLCSVGSAGQPQHFGDGTRLSIL.

The gene calls are TRBV27 and TRBJ1-2; TRBD1 aligns across 9 bases. The CDR3 loop spans 16 amino acids. Germline V CDR1 and CDR2: MNHEY, SMNVEV (reference sequence). The J segment lost 3 bases and the V segment lost 1 base, leaving 6 bases of the junction unmatched. CDR3 bases: TGTGCCAGCAGTTTATGGACAGGGGTGAAATACTATGGCTACACCTTC. Encoded protein: CASSLWTGVKYYGYTF.

The chain recombines TRBV7-8 with TRBJ2-5; the match to TRBD2 covers 7 bases. CDR3 length: 15 residues. Germline CDR1 is SGHVS and CDR2 is FQNEAQ. Unmatched junction bases numbered 7, after V lost 1 base and J lost 5 bases. Written as DNA, the CDR3 is TGTGCCAGCAGCTTAGTTCCACTAGCGCTGGAGACCCAGTACTTC. Translated, it gives CASSLVPLALETQYF.

The gene calls are TRBV28 and TRBJ2-7; the D gene is possibly TRBD1 (6 bases). The CDR3 spans 13 residues. CDR1 and CDR2 (germline): MDHEN, SYDVKM. V lost 2 bases and J lost 2, with 7 bases in between. CDR3 nucleotide sequence: TGTGCCAGCAGTTTAGGGACAACCTACGAGCAGTACTTC. Translation gives CASSLGTTYEQYF.

In DNA, the CDR3 is TGTGCCAGCAGCTTAAGGTCAGGGACAGGAAACACCATATATTTT. Encoded protein: CASSLRSGTGNTIYF. V is TRBV11-2 and J is TRBJ1-3; TRBD1 might be the D (6 bases). Trimming shortened V by 2 bases and J by 4 bases, and 12 bases separated the two germline ends. CDR3 size: 15 residues. Germline loops: CDR1 SGHAT, CDR2 FQNNGV.

The gene calls are TRBV29-1 and TRBJ1-5; D unresolved. This CDR3 has 14 residues. V lost 4 bases to trimming and J lost 1 base, with 11 bases between them. The germline gives CDR1 SQVTM, CDR2 ANQGSEA. CDR3 residues: CSVVVSGSNQPQHF. The DNA for the CDR3 is TGCAGCGTTGTTGTTAGCGGAAGCAATCAGCCCCAGCATTTT. Full variable domain (missing parts from reference TRBV29-1 and TRBJ1-5): SAVISQKPSRDICQRGTSLTIQCQVDSQVTMMFWYRQQPGQSLTLIATANQGSEATYESGFVIDKFPISRPNLTFSTLTVSNMSPEDSSIYLCSVVVSGSNQPQHFGDGTRLSIL.

As for this clone: Other nucleotide sequences from this sample produce the same CDR3. V gene TRBV9 combines with J gene TRBJ1-5; 8 bases are shared with TRBD1. This CDR3 has 15 residues. Germline V gene data show CDR1 as SGDLS and CDR2 as YYNGEE. The V and J ends lost 3 bases and 1 base, in that order; junction bases with no gene match: 3. The CDR3 reads CASSAGGGSNQPQHF. In DNA, the CDR3 is TGTGCCAGCAGCGCAGGGGGCGGAAGCAATCAGCCCCAGCATTTT.